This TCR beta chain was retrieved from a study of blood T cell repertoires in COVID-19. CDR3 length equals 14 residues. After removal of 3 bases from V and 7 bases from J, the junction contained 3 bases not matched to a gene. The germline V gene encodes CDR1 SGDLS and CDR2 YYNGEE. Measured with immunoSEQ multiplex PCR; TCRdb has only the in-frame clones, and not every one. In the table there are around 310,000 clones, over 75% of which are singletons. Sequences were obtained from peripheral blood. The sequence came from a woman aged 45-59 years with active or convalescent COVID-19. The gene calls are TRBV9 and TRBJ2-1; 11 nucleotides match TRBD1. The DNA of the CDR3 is TGTGCCAGCAGCGGGACAGGGGGCCGGAATGAGCAGTTCTTC. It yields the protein CASSGTGGRNEQFF.